Detailed here is one T cell receptor (beta chain). No cognate antigen has been identified for it. Spanning cysteine to phenylalanine, the CDR3 consists of 14 amino acids. Just the 42-base CDR3 DNA is kept, in frame starting at base 1. A distance of 12 bases separates the germline ends of V and J, which lose 3 bases and 6 bases respectively. The germline V gene (reference sequence) specifies LNHDA as CDR1 and SQIVND as CDR2. In total, 600 or so healthy bone marrow donors made up the cohort. At the time of sampling, every cohort member was nominally healthy, though immune exposures that went unrecorded were likely present. The donor was CMV seronegative and belonged to the group of several hundred seronegative cohort members. A peripheral blood sample was collected from each donor, and TCR beta sequencing was performed on peripheral blood mononuclear cells. Genomic DNA was extracted from the blood cell samples with the Qiagen DNeasy Blood Extraction Kit.

The data derive from a study of cytomegalovirus exposure and HLA in healthy donors (dated by TCRdb to the late 2010s). Broadly, across the study: According to an earlier analysis of 587 of the donors, about 180 million T cells yielded roughly 100 million unique TCR beta sequences and approximately 280 Gb of sequence data. A later analysis re-analyzed previously published TCR beta repertoires from 660 or so donors and added high-resolution HLA genotyping to study TCR occurrence patterns. The study aimed to test whether cataloging public T cell receptors could reveal signatures of past pathogen exposure. An earlier analysis of 450 to 750 of the donors used high-throughput TCR beta sequencing to judge whether each TCR beta V gene segment behaved as functional or pseudogenic. Because of strong linkage in the cohort, roughly five DR-DQ haplotypes were treated as single units for association and clustering. The number of donors typed differed by locus, with 629-630 for A, B, C, DRB1 and DQB1, around 560 for DQA1, over 600 for DPA1, and 400 to 490 for DPB1. Besides the first cohort of more than 650 subjects, a separate validation cohort made up of 120 different subjects was used. Genome-wide SNP genotypes for about 60% of the 666 donors were used in a later genetic analysis, which treated that subset as a discovery cohort. Both class I and class II loci were covered by HLA typing, at four-digit resolution. Rather than drawing on any new phenotypic data, the later analysis identified candidate immune exposures from TCR beta sequences and the way those sequences occurred across donors. Of the roughly 390 genotyped donors, 70% to 90% were placed in the genetic ancestry cluster associated with self-reported Caucasian donors. Donor age, sex, ethnicity and CMV serostatus were compiled together with the repertoire data. Among around 400 genotyped donors of the cohort, an average of roughly 240,000 unique TCR beta nucleotide sequences were sequenced per donor, around 18% of them non-productive. An early release covering 550 to 700 HLA-typed donors comprised approximately 290 gigabases of sequencing data and approximately 80 million unique TCR sequences. The study used immunosequencing to profile the T cell repertoires of hundreds of subjects and linked those repertoires to cytomegalovirus serostatus. All discovery cohort repertoires had been generated on a single sequencing platform. To predict cytomegalovirus infection status, the study brought together high-throughput TCR immunosequencing, statistical association of individual TCRs with disease status, and machine learning. Broad study findings and their caveats: In a later genetic analysis, a missense DCLRE1C variant was associated with V-gene and J-gene trimming of TCR beta chains, and the association was replicated in an independent cohort. When HLA alleles, especially DR and DQ, strongly co-occurred, attributing TCR associations to individual alleles was difficult. A group of highly shared sequence variants was considered likely to be a technical artifact of the sequencing pipeline. In a later analysis, most CMV-associated TCR beta chains were found to appear HLA-restricted, with HLA associations seemingly driven largely by CMV exposure. According to a later analysis, parvovirus B19, influenza, CMV and Epstein-Barr virus appeared linked to several top co-occurrence clusters. A later genetic analysis reported fewer N-insertions in productive TCRs among donors in an Asian-associated ancestry cluster than the roughly 700-donor mean. CMV serostatus was the only immune exposure information available for the cohort. At a false discovery rate of 0.05, a later analysis linked approximately 18,000 TCR beta sequences to specific HLA alleles. Some IMGT-functional V segments, including TRBV6-2 and TRBV6-3, could not be told apart with the 87-base-pair reads, so those segments were excluded. Sequencing depth was assumed to be roughly uniform across donors in the presence/absence analyses, though that assumption may not hold. In a later analysis, TCR association rates were found to vary across HLA loci, with the most associated TCRs seen for DRB1 alleles and the fewest for HLA-C alleles. Because some donors lacked HLA typing at each locus, the association tests relied only on the typed subset. The study listed 150 to 200 TCR beta chains as associated with cytomegalovirus. The authors suggested that the approach could potentially be generalized to other disease states and immunological phenotypes. A further reported finding was that TCR beta sequences accurately predicted the HLA-A and HLA-B alleles for most subjects in the first cohort. In an earlier analysis of 587 of the donors, most TCR beta V segments appeared in productive rearrangements about 87% or about 30% of the time, broadly matching IMGT annotations. Correlated functional status among segregating V segments might be attributable to linkage disequilibrium, but an unknown experimental factor could not be ruled out. In vitro tests confirmed that three of the cytomegalovirus-associated TCR beta chains recognize cytomegalovirus antigens. Compared with equally common non-associated chains, HLA-associated TCR beta chains in a later analysis were more clonally expanded and had lower generation probabilities. Most TCR sequences were seen in very few donors, while some public TCRs were found in many individuals. The classifier was reported to diagnose cytomegalovirus status with high specificity and sensitivity in both the original and validation cohorts. Because counts were too low, around 18 rarely observed V segments, including chromosome 9 orphons, were left out of the earlier analysis of roughly 600 of the donors. The cohort was sequenced for TCR beta chains only, and without alpha or paired-chain data the features that could be detected were limited.

The library came from the immunoSEQ multiplex PCR assay. For the multiplex PCR, a mixture combining 60 forward primers for TCR Vbeta segments and 13 reverse primers for TCR Jbeta segments was used. The CDR3 region of rearranged TCR beta genes was amplified from genomic DNA by a multiplex PCR assay. The amplified TCR beta libraries were sequenced on the Illumina HiSeq System as 87-base-pair reads. In the original analysis: A later analysis tallied 75 million to 95 million unique TCR beta chains across the 666 repertoires, and around 10 million of those chains were shared by two or more donors. To remove PCR and sequencing errors, raw reads were error-corrected and collapsed into unique sequences using a nearest-neighbor algorithm that merged closely related sequences. CDR3 sequences were aligned to IMGT reference sequences to assign V, D and J gene segments. For a sequence to be retained, a match of at least six nucleotides to both a V gene segment and a J gene segment was required. Rearrangements were called productive when the CDR3 lacked stop codons and stayed in frame with V and J; all others were non-productive. CDR3 was defined according to IMGT convention as the region running from the second conserved V-encoded cysteine to the conserved J-encoded phenylalanine. The earlier analysis of fewer than 750 of the donors excluded sequences that lacked an unambiguous match to a single V gene segment. An earlier analysis of 587 of the donors classified V segments as functional when productive rearrangements were above 56.7% and as segregating when the standard deviation between donors was above 5%. To diagnose cytomegalovirus status from the catalog of TCR beta chain sequences, a statistical classification framework was built. In a later analysis, TCR nucleotide sequences were compared against IMGT/GENE-DB human TR gene sequences so that V and J genes could be assigned. Using the TCRdist pipeline, a later analysis assigned CDR3 sequences along with most-parsimonious VDJ recombination scenarios. In a later analysis, each TCR beta chain was defined by its CDR3 amino acid sequence together with its V-gene family, and reads without a unique V-gene family were excluded. In a later analysis, fewer than 600 highly shared, low-generation-probability nucleotide sequences were removed to address suspected cross-contamination and a sequencing artifact. For each public chain, a later analysis derived a clonal expansion index from normalized ranks of inferred template counts within each repertoire. Generation probabilities in a later analysis came from a VDJ recombination model fitted to out-of-frame rearrangements, and those results were checked against IGoR. Hypergeometric tests were used in a later analysis to score TCR-TCR, TCR-HLA and TCR-CMV co-occurrence, with a repertoire-size bias correction applied to the TCR pairs. To estimate false discovery rates, a later analysis permuted the HLA or CMV assignments 20 times. In a later analysis, co-occurring TCRs were grouped with DBSCAN, and TCRdist sequence similarity was added when clustering was performed within HLA-allele-positive subsets. Repertoires with fewer than 30,000 or more than 120,000 public chains were left out of co-occurrence clustering, as were five repertoires with anomalous nucleotide sharing. TCRdb re-hosts the immuneACCESS table, in-frame sequences only. Its copies lack some clones; in the studies checked, an unresolved V gene accounts for under half of them, and the cause for the rest is not known. The DNA was the basis for D and trimming; V, J and clone size are from that table. The sample table holds approximately 140,000 clones. 2% to 2.5% of the sample is in the top ten clones.

The chain employs TRBV19 and TRBJ1-5; too little of a D gene remains to name it. The clonotype was recovered from a woman aged 18-35 years in good health and CMV-seronegative. Sequences were obtained from PBMCs. The nucleotide sequence reads TGTGCCAGTAGTATCCCGGAGGGCAGTCAGCCCCAGCATTTT. This is translated as CASSIPEGSQPQHF.